This T cell receptor (beta chain) is from a study of human T cells and chemical hapten exposure. Study details: Investigators sensitized approximately 2 cm by approximately 2 cm of upper inner arm skin with 2% DPC. Chiefly women, the patients showed alopecia areata, totalis or universalis.

One entry per CDR3 protein, called by TCRdb with MiXCR from the RACE reads. Of roughly 100,000 distinct CDR3 sequences in the sample, less than 40% were seen once. V was trimmed by 4 bases and J by 7 bases, leaving 7 bases between them. Germline V gene sequence: CDR1 MNHEY, CDR2 SVGAGI. The CDR3 has 12 amino acids. Study-level findings and limits: The number of TCRs above 1 in 1000 frequency did not change after DPC sensitization.

As to time point: patch test 3, about 24 weeks after DPC sensitization. Described treatment: therapeutic diphenylcyclopropenone sensitization with weekly scalp DPC. For this clonotype: What it binds is not known.

The chain has TRBV6-5 and TRBJ1-4; D remains ambiguous. Sequenced material: whole blood, taken in connection with sensitization to the hapten diphenylcyclopropenone (DPC). This sequence originates from a man aged 35 to 55 with alopecia areata. Some clones in this sample may be carry-over from other donors' samples. The DNA for the CDR3 is TGTGCCAGCAGTTTTTCGGGTGAAAAACTGTTTTTT. Translation: CASSFSGEKLFF.